Each of the 9 T cell receptor beta chains below was sequenced from the same sample in a study of blood T cell repertoires in COVID-19. The repertoire was sequenced with immunoSEQ multiplex PCR; TCRdb's copy has only in-frame clones and lacks some. Of about 300,000 clones listed, just over 90% were seen once; the top ten hold 2.2%. The sample taken for sequencing was peripheral blood. Receptors originate from a woman in her 30s with COVID-19, enrolled during active disease.

The rearrangement uses TRBV3-1 (or the pseudogene TRBV3-2) and TRBJ1-1; D is uncertain. V was clipped by 3 bases and J by 6 bases, with 8 bases between them. Germline loops: CDR1 LGHDT, CDR2 YNNKEL (reference sequence). This CDR3 contains 12 residues. The CDR3 sequence: CASSQLHSEAFF. The CDR3 DNA reads as TGTGCCAGCAGCCAGTTGCACTCTGAAGCTTTCTTT.

The rearrangement uses TRBV6-5 and TRBJ1-2; weak D call: TRBD1 (6 bases). Trimming stripped 7 bases from V and 1 base from J, with 16 bases between. The CDR3 is 15 residues long. Germline CDR1 MNHEY, CDR2 SVGAGI. CDR3 protein: CASTPLTGSNYGYTF. The CDR3 DNA reads TGTGCCAGCACCCCGCTTACAGGGAGTAACTATGGCTACACCTTC.

The chain combines TRBV10-3 with TRBJ1-2; TRBD1 agrees at 11 bases. CDR3 length: 14 residues. Unmatched junction bases numbered 9, after V lost 8 bases and J lost 7 bases. Looked up from germline, CDR1 is ENHRY and CDR2 is SYGVKD. The CDR3 DNA is TGTGCCATCCCTGGGACAGGGGGTGAGAGTGGCTACACCTTC. Its protein product is CAIPGTGGESGYTF.

The V call is TRBV10-3, the J call TRBJ1-5; 12 nucleotides match TRBD1. The CDR3 runs to 16 residues. The V gene end was trimmed by 2 bases and the J gene end by 7 bases; junction bases not matched to a gene: 6. CDR1 and CDR2 (germline): ENHRY, SYGVKD. The CDR3 is CAISEGGTGGGQPQHF. The CDR3 DNA follows: TGTGCCATCAGTGAGGGTGGGACAGGGGGCGGCCAGCCCCAGCATTTT.

The chain recombines TRBV28 with TRBJ1-1, with 7 bases that match TRBD1. From germline, CDR1 is MDHEN and CDR2 SYDVKM. J gave up 0 bases and V 6 bases, and 4 bases lay outside the gene matches. This CDR3 is 14 amino acids long. The chain's CDR3 is CASSPGTVNTEAFF. DNA of the CDR3: TGTGCCAGCAGCCCAGGGACAGTGAACACTGAAGCTTTCTTT.

The chain employs TRBV6-5 and TRBJ1-1, with 9 bases aligning to TRBD1. Per germline, CDR1 MNHEY and CDR2 SVGAGI. The CDR3 spans 14 residues. J was trimmed by 4 bases and V by 5 bases; bases with no gene match: 5. CDR3: CASSPGQGTTEAFF. The CDR3 DNA reads TGTGCCAGCAGTCCAGGACAGGGGACCACTGAAGCTTTCTTT.

The rearrangement links TRBV5-1 to TRBJ2-4, with 9 bases identical to TRBD1. This CDR3 is 17 amino acids long. The V and J ends lost 1 base and 1 base, in that order; junction bases with no gene match: 6. CDR1 is SGHRS, CDR2 YFSETQ, per germline. In DNA form, the CDR3 reads TGCGCCAGCAGCTTGAATCTTGGACAGGGGGCCAAAAACATTCAGTACTTC. It translates to CASSLNLGQGAKNIQYF.

This chain uses TRBV7-9 with TRBJ2-1; no clear D. CDR1 is SEHNR, CDR2 FQNEAQ, per germline (reference sequence). V was shortened by 3 bases and J by 2 bases, with 5 bases between the two germline ends. The CDR3 runs to 13 residues. The DNA for the CDR3 is TGTGCCAGCAGCTTTAATACCTACAATGAGCAGTTCTTC. Protein sequence: CASSFNTYNEQFF.

The V call is TRBV27, the J call TRBJ1-5, with D maybe TRBD1 (5 bases). Looked up from germline, CDR1 is MNHEY and CDR2 is SMNVEV (reference sequence). The ends were cut back, 2 bases at V and 6 bases at J, with 11 bases in the middle. CDR3 length equals 14 residues. CDR3 in DNA: TGTGCCAGCAGTTTAAGCAGGGCTAGTCAGCCCCAGCATTTT. Protein product: CASSLSRASQPQHF.